This T cell receptor beta chain was sequenced for a study of blood T cell repertoires in COVID-19. Turning to the study itself: Researchers got acute and convalescent COVID-19 samples from the United States, Italy and Spain.

Germline-derived CDR1 and CDR2 are LNHNV and YYDKDF (reference sequence). This CDR3 spans 14 amino acids. V was cut by 7 bases and J by 2 bases, with 12 bases left in between. Produced via immunoSEQ multiplex PCR; TCRdb's table is partial and in-frame only. The table includes 150,000 to 250,000 clones, roughly 92% detected once. Sequencing input: peripheral blood. The chain is built from TRBV15 and TRBJ1-5; D remains ambiguous. The TCR was taken from a man aged 30-40 years with COVID-19, enrolled during active disease. CDR3 sequence: CATTPRVGNQPQHF. The CDR3, as DNA: TGTGCCACCACTCCCCGTGTCGGCAATCAGCCCCAGCATTTT.